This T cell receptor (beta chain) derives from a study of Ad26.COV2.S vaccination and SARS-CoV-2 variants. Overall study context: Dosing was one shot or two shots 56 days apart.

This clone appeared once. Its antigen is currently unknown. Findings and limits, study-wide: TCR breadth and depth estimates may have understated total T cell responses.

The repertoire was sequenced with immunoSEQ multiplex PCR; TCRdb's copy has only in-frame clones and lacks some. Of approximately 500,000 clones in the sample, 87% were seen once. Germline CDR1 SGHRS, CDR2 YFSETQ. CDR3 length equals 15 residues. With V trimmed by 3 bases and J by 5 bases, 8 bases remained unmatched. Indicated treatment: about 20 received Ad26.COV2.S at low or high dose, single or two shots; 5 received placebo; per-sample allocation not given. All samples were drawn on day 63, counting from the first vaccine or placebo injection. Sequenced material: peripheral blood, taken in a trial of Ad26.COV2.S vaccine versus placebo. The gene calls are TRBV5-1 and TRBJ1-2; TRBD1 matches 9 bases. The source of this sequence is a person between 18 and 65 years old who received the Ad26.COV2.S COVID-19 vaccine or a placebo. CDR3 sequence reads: CASSSNRGLNYGYTF. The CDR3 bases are TGCGCCAGCAGCTCTAACAGGGGGCTTAATTATGGCTACACCTTC.